This TCR beta chain was documented in a study of cytomegalovirus exposure and HLA in healthy donors. The study's findings and limits: Researchers counted some 150 TCR beta chains as cytomegalovirus-associated.

To note about this clone: Antigen: not known.

CDR1 is KGHSH and CDR2 is LQKENI in the germline V gene. The J segment lost 5 bases and the V segment lost 2 bases, leaving 2 bases of the junction unmatched. The CDR3 is 13 residues long. Clones were read by immunoSEQ multiplex PCR, and TCRdb kept only the in-frame ones, dropping some. The sample has about 110,000 clones; more than 90% are singletons. The study drew the donors from its roughly 120-subject validation cohort, separate from the roughly 700-subject first cohort. The sequence was collected from a woman aged 18-29 years in good health and CMV-seronegative. This rearrangement joins TRBV18 to TRBJ1-1, with 7 bases identical to TRBD1. The sequencing sample was made of PBMCs. CDR3 loop: CASSPEQGTEAFF. CDR3 DNA sequence: TGTGCCAGCTCACCAGAACAGGGGACTGAAGCTTTCTTT.